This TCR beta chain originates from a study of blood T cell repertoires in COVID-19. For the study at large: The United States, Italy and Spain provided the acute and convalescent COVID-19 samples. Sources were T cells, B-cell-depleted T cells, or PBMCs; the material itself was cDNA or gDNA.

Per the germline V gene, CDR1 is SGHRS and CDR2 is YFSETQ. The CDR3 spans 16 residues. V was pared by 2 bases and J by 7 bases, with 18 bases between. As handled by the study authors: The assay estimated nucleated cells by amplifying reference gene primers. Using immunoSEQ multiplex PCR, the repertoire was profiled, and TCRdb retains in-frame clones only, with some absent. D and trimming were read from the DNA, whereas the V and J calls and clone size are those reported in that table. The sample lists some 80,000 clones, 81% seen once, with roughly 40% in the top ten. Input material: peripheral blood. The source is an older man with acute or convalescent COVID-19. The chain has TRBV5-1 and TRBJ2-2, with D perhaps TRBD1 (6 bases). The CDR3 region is CASSFIISGADGELFF. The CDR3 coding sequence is TGCGCCAGCAGCTTCATCATTTCAGGGGCGGACGGGGAGCTGTTTTTT.